Listed here is a single T cell receptor (beta chain). Within the sample, other DNA sequences also encode this same CDR3. Every donor was a Caucasian adult from Nashville, Tennessee. The repertoire was sequenced with immunoSEQ multiplex PCR; TCRdb's copy has only in-frame clones and lacks some. The sample has roughly 480,000 clones; 65% to 80% are singletons. The record originates from a study of shared clonotypes between healthy human individuals. V lost 1 base to trimming and J lost 2 bases, with 13 bases between them. The germline CDR1 and CDR2 sequences are SGHTA and FQGNSA. There are 16 residues in the CDR3.

The sample consisted of PBMCs. The rearrangement links TRBV7-2 to TRBJ2-3; a weak D match, TRBD2 (6 bases). This sequence originates from a woman in her forties in good health. Some clones in this sample may be carry-over from other donors' samples. The CDR3: CASSLDPAGITDTQYF. CDR3 DNA: TGTGCCAGCAGCTTAGATCCAGCGGGTATCACAGATACGCAGTATTTT.